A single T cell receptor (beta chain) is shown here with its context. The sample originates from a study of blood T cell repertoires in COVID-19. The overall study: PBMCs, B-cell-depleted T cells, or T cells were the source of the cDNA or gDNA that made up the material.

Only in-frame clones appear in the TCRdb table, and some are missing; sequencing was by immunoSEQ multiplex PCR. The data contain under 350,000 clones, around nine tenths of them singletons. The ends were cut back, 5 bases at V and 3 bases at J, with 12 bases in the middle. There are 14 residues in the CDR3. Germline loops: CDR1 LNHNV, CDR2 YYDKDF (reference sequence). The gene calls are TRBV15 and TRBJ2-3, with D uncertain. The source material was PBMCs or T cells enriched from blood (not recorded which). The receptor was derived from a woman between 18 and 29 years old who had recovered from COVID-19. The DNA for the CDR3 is TGTGCCACCAGCGAGTCGACTTTTACAGATACGCAGTATTTT. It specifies CATSESTFTDTQYF.